The TCR beta chain described here comes from a study of blood T cell repertoires in COVID-19. The trim removed 3 bases at V and 10 bases at J, leaving 6 bases unmatched. The length of the CDR3 is 13 residues. Germline V gene sequence: CDR1 LGHNA, CDR2 YNFKEQ. This clone has more than one count but fewer than ten. Produced via immunoSEQ multiplex PCR; TCRdb's table is partial and in-frame only. There are some 260,000 clones in the sample; 84% occur only once, and under 5% lies in the top ten. J is TRBJ2-1 and V is TRBV4-2; TRBD2 matches 7 bases. Sequenced: PBMCs or T cells enriched from blood (not recorded which). The origin of this receptor is a man younger than 40 with acute COVID-19. CDR3 residues: CASSQLSGSEQFF. CDR3 nucleotides: TGTGCCAGCAGCCAGCTTAGCGGGTCCGAGCAGTTCTTC.